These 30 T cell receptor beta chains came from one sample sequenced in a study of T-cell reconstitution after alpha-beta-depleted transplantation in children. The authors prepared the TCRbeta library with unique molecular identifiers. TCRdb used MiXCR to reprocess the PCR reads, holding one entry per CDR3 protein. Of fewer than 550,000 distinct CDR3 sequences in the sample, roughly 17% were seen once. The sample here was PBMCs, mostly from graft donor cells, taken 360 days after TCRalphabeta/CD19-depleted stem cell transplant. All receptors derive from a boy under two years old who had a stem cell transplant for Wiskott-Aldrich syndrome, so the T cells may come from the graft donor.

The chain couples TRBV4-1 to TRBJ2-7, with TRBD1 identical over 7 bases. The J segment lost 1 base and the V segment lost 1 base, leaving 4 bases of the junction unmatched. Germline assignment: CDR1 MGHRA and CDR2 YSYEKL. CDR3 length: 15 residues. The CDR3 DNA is TGCGCCAGCAGCCAAGGGACAGGCCTTTCCTACGAGCAGTACTTC. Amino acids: CASSQGTGLSYEQYF.

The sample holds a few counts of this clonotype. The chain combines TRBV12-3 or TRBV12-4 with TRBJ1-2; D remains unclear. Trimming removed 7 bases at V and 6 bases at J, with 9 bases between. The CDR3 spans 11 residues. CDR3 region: CASTPGHGYTF. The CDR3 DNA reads TGTGCCAGCACTCCCGGTCATGGCTACACCTTC.

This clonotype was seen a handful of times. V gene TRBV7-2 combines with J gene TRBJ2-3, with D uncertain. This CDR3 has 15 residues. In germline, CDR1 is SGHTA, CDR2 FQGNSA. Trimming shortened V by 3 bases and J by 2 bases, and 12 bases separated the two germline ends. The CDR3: CASSFSRVHTDTQYF. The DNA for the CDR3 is TGTGCCAGCAGCTTCTCTAGGGTCCACACAGATACGCAGTATTTT.

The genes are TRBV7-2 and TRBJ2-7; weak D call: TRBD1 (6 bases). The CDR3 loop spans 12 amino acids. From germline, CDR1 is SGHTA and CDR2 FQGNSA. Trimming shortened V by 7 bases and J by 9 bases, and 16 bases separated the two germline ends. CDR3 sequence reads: CASNYQQGTQYF. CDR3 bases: TGTGCCAGCAACTACCAACAGGGTACGCAGTACTTC.

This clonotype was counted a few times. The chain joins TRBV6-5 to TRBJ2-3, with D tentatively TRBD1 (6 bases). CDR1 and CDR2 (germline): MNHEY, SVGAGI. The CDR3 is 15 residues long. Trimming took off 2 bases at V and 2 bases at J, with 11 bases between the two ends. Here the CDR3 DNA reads TGTGCCAGCAGTTACCCACAGGGTTTCACAGATACGCAGTATTTT. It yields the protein CASSYPQGFTDTQYF.

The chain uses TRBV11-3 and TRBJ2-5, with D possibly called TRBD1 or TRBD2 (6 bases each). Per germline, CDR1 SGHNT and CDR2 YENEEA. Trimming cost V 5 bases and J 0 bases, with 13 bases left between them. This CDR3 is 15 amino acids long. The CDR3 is CASSRGTTYQETQYF. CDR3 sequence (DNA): TGTGCCAGCAGCCGCGGGACAACGTACCAAGAGACCCAGTACTTC.

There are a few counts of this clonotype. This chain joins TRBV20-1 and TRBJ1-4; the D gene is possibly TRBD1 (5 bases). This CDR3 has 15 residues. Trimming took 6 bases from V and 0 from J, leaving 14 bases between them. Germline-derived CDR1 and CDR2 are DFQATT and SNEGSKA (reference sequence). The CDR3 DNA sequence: TGCAGTGCGAGAAGGGACCGCCCAACTAATGAAAAACTGTTTTTT. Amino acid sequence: CSARRDRPTNEKLFF.

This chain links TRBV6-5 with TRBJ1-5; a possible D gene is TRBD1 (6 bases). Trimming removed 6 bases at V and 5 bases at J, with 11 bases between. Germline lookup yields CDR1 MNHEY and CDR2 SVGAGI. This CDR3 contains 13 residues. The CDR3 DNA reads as TGTGCCAGCAGCGTAGACAGGTATCAGCCCCAGCATTTT. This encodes CASSVDRYQPQHF.

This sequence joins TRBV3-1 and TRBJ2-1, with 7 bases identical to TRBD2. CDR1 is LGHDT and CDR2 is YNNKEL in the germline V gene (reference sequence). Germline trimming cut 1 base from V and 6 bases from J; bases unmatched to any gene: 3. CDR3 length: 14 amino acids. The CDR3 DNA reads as TGTGCCAGCAGCCAAGCGACTAGCCGCAATGAGCAGTTCTTC. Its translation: CASSQATSRNEQFF.

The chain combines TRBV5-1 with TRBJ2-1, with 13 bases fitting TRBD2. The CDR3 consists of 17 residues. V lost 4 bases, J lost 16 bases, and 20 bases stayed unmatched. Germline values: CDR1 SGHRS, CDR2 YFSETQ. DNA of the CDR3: TGCGCCAGCAGCACTGAAACACTAGCGGGAGGGCCGGATCCCCCATTCTTC. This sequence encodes CASSTETLAGGPDPPFF.

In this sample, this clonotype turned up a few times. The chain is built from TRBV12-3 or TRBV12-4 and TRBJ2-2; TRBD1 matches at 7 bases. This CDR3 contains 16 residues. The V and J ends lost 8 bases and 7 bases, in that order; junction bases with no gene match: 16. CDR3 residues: CASGQQGPRSIGELFF. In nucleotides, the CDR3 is TGTGCCAGCGGCCAACAGGGGCCTCGGAGTATCGGGGAGCTGTTTTTT.

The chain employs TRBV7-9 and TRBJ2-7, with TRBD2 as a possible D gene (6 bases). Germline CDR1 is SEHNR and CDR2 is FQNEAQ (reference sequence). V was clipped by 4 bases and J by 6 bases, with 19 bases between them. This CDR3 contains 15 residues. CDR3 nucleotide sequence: TGTGCCAGCAGCTCCCTGGGGCAGGGAGGTCTCGAGCAGTACTTC. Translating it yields CASSSLGQGGLEQYF.

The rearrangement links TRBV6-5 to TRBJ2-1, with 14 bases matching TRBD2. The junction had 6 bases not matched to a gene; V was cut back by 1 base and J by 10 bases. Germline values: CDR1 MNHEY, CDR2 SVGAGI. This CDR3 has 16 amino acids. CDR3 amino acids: CASSYLGLAGAGEQFF. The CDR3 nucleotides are TGTGCCAGCAGTTACTTGGGACTAGCGGGAGCGGGGGAGCAGTTCTTC.

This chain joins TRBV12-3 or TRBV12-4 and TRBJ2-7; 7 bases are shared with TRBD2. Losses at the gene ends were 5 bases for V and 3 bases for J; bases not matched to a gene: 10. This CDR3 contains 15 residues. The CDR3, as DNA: TGTGCCAGCAGTCAGCGGGTAGCGGGTGTCTACGAGCAGTACTTC. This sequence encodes CASSQRVAGVYEQYF.

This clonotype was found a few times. The CDR3 nucleotides are TGCGCCAGCAGCCCTATAGTTGGAAGTGGTGGGACCCAGTACTTC. Translated, it gives CASSPIVGSGGTQYF. The V gene is TRBV4-1, the J gene TRBJ2-5, with D unresolved. The CDR3 extends over 15 amino acids. Trimming stripped 4 bases from V and 7 bases from J, with 19 bases between. Germline CDR1 MGHRA, CDR2 YSYEKL.

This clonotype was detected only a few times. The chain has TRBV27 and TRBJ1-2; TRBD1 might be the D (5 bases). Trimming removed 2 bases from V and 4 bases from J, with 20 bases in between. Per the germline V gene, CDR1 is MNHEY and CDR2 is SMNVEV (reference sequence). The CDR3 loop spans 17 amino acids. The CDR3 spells CASSLIYDHGALYGYTF. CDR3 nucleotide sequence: TGTGCCAGCAGTTTAATCTATGACCACGGGGCTCTCTATGGCTACACCTTC.

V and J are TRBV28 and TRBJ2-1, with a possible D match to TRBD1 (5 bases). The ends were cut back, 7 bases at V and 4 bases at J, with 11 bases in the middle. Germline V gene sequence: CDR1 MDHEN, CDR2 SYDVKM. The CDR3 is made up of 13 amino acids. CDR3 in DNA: TGTGCCAGCAAGGGGCTTAATTACAATGAGCAGTTCTTC. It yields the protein CASKGLNYNEQFF.

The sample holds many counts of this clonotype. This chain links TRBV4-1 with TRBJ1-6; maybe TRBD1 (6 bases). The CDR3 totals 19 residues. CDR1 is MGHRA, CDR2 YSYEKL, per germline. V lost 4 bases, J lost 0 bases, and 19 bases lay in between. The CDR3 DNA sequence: TGCGCCAGCAGCCCACTCGGGGAGGGGGAAAGCTCCTATAATTCACCCCTCCACTTT. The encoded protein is CASSPLGEGESSYNSPLHF.

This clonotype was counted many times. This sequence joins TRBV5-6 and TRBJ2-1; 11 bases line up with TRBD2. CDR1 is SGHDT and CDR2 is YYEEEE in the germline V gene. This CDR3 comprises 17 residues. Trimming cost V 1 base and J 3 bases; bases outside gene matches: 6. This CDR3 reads CASSLLVGLAGYNEQFF. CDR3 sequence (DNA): TGTGCCAGCAGCTTGTTGGTAGGACTAGCGGGCTACAATGAGCAGTTCTTC.

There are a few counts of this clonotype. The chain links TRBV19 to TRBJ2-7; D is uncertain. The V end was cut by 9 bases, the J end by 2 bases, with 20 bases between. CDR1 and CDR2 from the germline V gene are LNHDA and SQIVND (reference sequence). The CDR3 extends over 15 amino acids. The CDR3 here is CASSGWDPAPYEQYF. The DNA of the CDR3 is TGTGCCAGCTCAGGATGGGATCCGGCTCCCTACGAGCAGTACTTC. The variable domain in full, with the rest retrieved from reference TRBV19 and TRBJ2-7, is DGGITQSPKYLFRKEGQNVTLSCEQNLNHDAMYWYRQDPGQGLRLIYYSQIVNDFQKGDIAEGYSVSREKKESFPLTVTSAQKNPTAFYLCASSGWDPAPYEQYFGPGTRLTVT.

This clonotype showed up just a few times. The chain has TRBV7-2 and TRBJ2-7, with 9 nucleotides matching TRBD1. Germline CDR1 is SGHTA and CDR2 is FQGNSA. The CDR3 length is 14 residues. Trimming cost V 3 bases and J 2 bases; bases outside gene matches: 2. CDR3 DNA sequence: TGTGCCAGCAGCTTCGACAGGGGGGCCTACGAGCAGTACTTC. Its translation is CASSFDRGAYEQYF.

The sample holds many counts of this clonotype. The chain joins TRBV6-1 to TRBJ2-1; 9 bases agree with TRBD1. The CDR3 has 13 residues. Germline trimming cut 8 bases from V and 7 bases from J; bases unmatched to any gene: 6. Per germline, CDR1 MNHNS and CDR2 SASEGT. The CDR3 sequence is CASGRDRVNEQFF. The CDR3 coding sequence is TGTGCCAGCGGCCGGGACAGGGTTAATGAGCAGTTCTTC.

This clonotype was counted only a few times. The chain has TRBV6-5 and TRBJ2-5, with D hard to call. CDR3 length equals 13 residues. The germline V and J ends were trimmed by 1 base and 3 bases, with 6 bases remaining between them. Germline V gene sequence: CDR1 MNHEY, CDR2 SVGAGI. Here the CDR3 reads CASSYWAEETQYF. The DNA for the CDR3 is TGTGCCAGCAGTTACTGGGCAGAAGAGACCCAGTACTTC.

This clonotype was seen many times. CDR3 coding DNA: TGCAGTGCTAGTTCTCGGGCAAGAAAACACCATGAGCAGTTCTTC. Its translation is CSASSRARKHHEQFF. The V gene is TRBV20-1, the J gene TRBJ2-1; D remains unclear. Per the germline V gene, CDR1 is DFQATT and CDR2 is SNEGSKA (reference sequence). The CDR3 covers 15 residues. Trimming took 3 bases from V and 8 from J, leaving 20 bases between them.

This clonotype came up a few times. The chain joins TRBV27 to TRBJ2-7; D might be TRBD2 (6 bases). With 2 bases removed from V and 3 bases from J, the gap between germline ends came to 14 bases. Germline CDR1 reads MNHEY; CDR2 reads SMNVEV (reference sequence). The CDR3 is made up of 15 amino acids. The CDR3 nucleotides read TGTGCCAGCAGTTTAAAGCCTAGCGCGTTCTACGAGCAGTACTTC. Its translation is CASSLKPSAFYEQYF.

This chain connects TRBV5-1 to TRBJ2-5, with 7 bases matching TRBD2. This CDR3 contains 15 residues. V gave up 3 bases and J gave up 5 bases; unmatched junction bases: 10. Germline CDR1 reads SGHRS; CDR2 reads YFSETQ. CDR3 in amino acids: CASSSWTRRSETQYF. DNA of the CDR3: TGCGCCAGCAGCTCTTGGACTAGAAGGTCGGAGACCCAGTACTTC.

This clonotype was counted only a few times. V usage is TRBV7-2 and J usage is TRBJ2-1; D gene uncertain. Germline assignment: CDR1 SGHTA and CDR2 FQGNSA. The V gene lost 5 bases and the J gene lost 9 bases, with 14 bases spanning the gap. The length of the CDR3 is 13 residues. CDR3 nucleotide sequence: TGTGCCAGCAGCCTTTGGCGTAACGGTGAGCAGTTCTTC. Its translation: CASSLWRNGEQFF. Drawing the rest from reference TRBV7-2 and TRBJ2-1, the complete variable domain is GAGVSQSPSNKVTEKGKDVELRCDPISGHTALYWYRQSLGQGLEFLIYFQGNSAPDKSGLPSDRFSAERTGGSVSTLTIQRTQQEDSAVYLCASSLWRNGEQFFGPGTRLTVL.

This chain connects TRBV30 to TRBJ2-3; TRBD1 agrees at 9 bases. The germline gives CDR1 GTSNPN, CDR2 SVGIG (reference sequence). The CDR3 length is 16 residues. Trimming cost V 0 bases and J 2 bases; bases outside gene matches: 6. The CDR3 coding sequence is TGTGCCTGGAGTGTGGGGACAGGGATACCCACAGATACGCAGTATTTT. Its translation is CAWSVGTGIPTDTQYF.

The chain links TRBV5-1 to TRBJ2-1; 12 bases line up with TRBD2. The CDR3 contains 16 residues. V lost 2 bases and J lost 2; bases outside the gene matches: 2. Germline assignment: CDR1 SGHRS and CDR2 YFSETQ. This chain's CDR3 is CASSFPSGRAYNEQFF. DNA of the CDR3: TGCGCCAGCAGCTTCCCTAGCGGGAGGGCCTACAATGAGCAGTTCTTC.

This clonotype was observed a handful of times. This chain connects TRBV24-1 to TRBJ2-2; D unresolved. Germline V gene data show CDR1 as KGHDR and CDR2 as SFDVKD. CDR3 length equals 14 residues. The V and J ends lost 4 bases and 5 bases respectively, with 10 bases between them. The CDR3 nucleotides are TGTGCCACCAGTGAACGTGGTTGGACCGGGGAGCTGTTTTTT. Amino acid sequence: CATSERGWTGELFF.